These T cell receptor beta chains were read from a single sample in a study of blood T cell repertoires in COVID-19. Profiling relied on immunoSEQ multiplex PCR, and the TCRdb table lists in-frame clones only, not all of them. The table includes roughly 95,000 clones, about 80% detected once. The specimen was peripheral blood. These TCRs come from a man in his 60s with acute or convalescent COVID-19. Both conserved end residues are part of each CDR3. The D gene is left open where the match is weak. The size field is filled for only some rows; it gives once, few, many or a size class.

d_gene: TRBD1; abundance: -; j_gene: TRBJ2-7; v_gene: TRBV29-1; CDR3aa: CSVTQGDGREQYF
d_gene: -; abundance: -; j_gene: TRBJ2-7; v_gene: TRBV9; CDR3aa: CASSVAPEEGYEQYF
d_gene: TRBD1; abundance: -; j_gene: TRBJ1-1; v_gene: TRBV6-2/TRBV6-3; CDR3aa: CASSYSDRGRTEAFF
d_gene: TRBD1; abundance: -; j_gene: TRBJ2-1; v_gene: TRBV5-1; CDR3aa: CASSLGQEYNEQFF
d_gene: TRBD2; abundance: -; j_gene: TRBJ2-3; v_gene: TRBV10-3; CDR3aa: CSVGGKMDTQYF
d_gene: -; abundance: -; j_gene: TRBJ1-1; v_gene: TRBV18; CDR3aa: CASSPSEETEAFF
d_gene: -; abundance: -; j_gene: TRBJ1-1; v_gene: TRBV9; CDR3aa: CASSLYGTGTEAFF
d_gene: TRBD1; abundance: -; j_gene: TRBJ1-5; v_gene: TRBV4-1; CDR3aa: CASSQSGTADQPQHF
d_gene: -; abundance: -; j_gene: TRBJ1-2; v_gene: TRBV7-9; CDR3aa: CASSLEGDIPYGYTF
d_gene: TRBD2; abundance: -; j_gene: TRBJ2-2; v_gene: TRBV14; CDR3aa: CASSHVAGGNTGELFF
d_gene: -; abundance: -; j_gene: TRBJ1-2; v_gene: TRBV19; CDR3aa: CASSPFLNYGYTF
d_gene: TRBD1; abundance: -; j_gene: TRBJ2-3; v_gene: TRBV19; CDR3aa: CASSIGTGGAGTDTQYF
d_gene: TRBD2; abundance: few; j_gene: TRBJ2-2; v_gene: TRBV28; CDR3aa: CASRTSGSTGELFF
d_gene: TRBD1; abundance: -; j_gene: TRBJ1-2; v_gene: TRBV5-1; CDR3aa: CASSPSTGAGYTF
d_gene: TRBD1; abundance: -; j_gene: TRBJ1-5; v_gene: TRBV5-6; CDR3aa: CASSWDRGMGQPQHF
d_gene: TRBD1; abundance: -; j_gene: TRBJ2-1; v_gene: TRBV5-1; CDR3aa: CASSPTGNNEQFF
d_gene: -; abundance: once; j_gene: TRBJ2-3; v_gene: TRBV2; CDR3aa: CASNVGERDTQYF
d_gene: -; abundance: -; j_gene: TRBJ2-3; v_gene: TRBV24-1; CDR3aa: CATSDLYLDTQYF
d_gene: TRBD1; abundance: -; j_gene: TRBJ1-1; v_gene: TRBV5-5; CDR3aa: CASSNPLGTGANTEAFF
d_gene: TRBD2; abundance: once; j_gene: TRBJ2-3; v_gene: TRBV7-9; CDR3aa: CASSPLAGGGTDTQYF
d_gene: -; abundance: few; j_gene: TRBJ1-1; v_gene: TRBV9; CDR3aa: CASSRLGSDTEAFF
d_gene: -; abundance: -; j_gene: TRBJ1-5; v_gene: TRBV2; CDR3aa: CASSDRGGGPNQPQHF
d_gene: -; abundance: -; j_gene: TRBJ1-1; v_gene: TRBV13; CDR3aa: CASSYVGPNTEAFF
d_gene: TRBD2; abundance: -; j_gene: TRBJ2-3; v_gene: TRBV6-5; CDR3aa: CATRLAGGSDTQYF
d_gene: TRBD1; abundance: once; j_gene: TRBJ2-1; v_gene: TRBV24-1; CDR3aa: CATSGAGGAYNEQFF
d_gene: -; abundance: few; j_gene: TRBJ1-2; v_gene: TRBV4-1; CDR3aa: CASSPAPGENYGYTF
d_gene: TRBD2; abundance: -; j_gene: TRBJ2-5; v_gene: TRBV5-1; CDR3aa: CASSALAGVGETQYF
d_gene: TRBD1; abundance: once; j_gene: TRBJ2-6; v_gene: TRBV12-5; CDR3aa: CASGTGGAGANVLTF
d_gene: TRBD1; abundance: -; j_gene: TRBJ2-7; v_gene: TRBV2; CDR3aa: CASSRDRVGSEQYF